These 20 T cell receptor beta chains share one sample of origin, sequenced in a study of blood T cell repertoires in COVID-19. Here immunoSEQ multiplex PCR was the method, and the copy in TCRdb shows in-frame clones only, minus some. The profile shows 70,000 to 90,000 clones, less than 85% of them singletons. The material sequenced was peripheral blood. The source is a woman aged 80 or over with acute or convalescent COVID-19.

CDR3 nucleotides: TGTGCCAGCAGCCGTCAGGGGGACTCTGGGGCCAACGTCCTGACTTTC. Its translation: CASSRQGDSGANVLTF. The V gene is TRBV5-4, the J gene TRBJ2-6, with 7 nucleotides matching TRBD1. Trimming cost V 4 bases and J 0 bases; bases outside gene matches: 4. Germline values: CDR1 SGHNT, CDR2 YYREEE (reference sequence). This CDR3 contains 16 residues.

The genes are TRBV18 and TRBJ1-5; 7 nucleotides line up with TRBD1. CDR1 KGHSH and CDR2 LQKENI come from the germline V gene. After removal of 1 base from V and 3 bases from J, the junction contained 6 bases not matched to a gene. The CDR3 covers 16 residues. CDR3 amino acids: CASSPRGTAYNQPQHF. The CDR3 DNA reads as TGTGCCAGCTCACCACGAGGGACAGCCTACAATCAGCCCCAGCATTTT. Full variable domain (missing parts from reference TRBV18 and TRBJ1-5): NAGVMQNPRHLVRRRGQEARLRCSPMKGHSHVYWYRQLPEEGLKFMVYLQKENIIDESGMPKERFSAEFPKEGPSILRIQQVVRGDSAAYFCASSPRGTAYNQPQHFGDGTRLSIL.

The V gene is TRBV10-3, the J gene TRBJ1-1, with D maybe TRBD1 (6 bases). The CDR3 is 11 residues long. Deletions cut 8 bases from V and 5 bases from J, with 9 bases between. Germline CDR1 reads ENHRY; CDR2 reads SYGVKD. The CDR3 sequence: CAIAGVTEAFF. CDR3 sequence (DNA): TGTGCCATCGCAGGGGTTACTGAAGCTTTCTTT.

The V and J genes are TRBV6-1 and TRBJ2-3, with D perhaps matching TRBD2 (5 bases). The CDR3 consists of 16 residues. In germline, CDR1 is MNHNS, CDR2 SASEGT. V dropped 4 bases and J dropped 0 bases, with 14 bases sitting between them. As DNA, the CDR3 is TGTGCCAGCAGTGCTGGTGGATCGGGGAGCACAGATACGCAGTATTTT. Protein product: CASSAGGSGSTDTQYF.

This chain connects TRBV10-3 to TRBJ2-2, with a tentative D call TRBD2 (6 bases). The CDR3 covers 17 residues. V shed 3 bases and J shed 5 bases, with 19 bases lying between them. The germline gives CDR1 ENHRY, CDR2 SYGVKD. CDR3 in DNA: TGTGCCATCAGTGATAGCCTGGGCGGGGCTGGGACCGGGGAGCTGTTTTTT. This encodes CAISDSLGGAGTGELFF.

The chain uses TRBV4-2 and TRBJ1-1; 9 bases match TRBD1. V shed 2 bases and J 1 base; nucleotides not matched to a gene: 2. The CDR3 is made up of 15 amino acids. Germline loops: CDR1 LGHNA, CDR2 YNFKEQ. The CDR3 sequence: CASSQSGQGNTEAFF. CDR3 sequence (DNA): TGTGCCAGCAGCCAATCGGGACAGGGGAACACTGAAGCTTTCTTT.

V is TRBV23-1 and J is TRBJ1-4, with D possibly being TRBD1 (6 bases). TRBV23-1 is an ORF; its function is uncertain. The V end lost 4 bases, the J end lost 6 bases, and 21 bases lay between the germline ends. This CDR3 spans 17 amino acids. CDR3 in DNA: TGCGCCAGCAGTCCCCGGACAGTTGAAGTATCCCATGAAAAACTGTTTTTT. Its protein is CASSPRTVEVSHEKLFF.

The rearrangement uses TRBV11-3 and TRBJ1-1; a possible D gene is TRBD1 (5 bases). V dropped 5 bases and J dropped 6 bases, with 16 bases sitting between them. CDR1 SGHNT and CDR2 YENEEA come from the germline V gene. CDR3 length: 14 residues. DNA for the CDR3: TGTGCCAGCAGCACCCACGGGGGTAACGCTGAAGCTTTCTTT. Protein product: CASSTHGGNAEAFF.

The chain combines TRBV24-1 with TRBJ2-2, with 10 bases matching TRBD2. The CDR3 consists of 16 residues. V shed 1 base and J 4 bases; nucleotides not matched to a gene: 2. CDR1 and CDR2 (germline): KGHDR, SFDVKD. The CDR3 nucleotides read TGTGCCACCAGTGATTTTGGGACTAGCGTCACCGGGGAGCTGTTTTTT. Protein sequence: CATSDFGTSVTGELFF.

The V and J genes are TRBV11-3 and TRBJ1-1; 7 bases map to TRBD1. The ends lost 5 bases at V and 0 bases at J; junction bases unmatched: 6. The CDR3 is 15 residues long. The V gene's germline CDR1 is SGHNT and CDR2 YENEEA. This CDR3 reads CASSTGTAMNTEAFF. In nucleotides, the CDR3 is TGTGCCAGCAGCACGGGGACAGCTATGAACACTGAAGCTTTCTTT.

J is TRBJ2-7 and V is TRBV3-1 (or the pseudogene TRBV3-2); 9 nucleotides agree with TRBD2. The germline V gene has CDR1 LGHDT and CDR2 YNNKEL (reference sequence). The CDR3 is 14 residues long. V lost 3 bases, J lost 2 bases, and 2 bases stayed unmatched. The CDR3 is CASSHSSGAYEQYF. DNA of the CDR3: TGTGCCAGCAGCCACTCTAGCGGGGCCTACGAGCAGTACTTC.

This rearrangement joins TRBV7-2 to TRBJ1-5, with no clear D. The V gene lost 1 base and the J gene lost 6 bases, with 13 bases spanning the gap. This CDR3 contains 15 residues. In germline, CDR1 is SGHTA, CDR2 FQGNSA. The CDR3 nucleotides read TGTGCCAGCAGCTTAGTAGGTCAGGTCAGTCAGCCCCAGCATTTT. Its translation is CASSLVGQVSQPQHF.

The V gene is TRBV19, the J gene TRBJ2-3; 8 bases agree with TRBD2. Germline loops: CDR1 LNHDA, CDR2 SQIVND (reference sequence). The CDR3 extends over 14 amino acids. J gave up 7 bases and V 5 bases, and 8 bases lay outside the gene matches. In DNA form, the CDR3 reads TGTGCCAGTAGTCTAGCGGGTCAAAGGAATACGCAGTATTTT. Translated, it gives CASSLAGQRNTQYF.

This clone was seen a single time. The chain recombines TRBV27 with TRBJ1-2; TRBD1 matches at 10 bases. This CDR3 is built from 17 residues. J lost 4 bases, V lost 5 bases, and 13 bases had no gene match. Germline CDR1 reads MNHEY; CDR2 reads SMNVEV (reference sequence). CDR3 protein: CASSISPGTGAIYGYTF. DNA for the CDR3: TGTGCCAGCAGTATTTCTCCCGGGACAGGGGCCATCTATGGCTACACCTTC.

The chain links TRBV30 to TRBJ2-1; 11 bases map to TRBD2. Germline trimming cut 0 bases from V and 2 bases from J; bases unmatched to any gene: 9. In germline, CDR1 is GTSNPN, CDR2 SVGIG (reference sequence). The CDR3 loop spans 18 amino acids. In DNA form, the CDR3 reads TGTGCCTGGAGTGTACGGGCTAGCGGGGGGATAACCTACAATGAGCAGTTCTTC. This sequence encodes CAWSVRASGGITYNEQFF.

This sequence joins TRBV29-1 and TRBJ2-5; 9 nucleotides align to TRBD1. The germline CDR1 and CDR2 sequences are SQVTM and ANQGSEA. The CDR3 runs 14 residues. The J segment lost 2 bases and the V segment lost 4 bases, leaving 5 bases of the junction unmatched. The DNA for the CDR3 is TGCAGCGTTGCAACCGGACAGGGGCAAGAGACCCAGTACTTC. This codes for CSVATGQGQETQYF.

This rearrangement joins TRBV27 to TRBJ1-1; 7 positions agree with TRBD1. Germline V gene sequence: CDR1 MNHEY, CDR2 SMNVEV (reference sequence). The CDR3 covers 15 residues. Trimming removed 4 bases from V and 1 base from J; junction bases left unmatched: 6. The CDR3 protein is CASSSPGQANTEAFF. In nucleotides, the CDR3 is TGTGCCAGCAGTTCCCCTGGACAGGCGAACACTGAAGCTTTCTTT.

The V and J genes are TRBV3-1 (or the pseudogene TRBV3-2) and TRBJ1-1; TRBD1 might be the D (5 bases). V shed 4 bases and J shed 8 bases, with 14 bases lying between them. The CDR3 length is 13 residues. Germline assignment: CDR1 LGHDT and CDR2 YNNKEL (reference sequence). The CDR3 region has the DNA TGTGCCAGCAGCCCGGACGGGGGATCGGAAGCTTTCTTT. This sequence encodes CASSPDGGSEAFF.

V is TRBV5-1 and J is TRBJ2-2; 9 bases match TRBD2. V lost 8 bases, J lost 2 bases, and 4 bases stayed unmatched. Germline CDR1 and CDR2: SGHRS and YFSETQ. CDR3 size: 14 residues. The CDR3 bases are TGCGCCAGTTTAGCGGGGGTTAACACCGGGGAGCTGTTTTTT. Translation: CASLAGVNTGELFF. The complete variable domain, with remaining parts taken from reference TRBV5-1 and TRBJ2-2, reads KAGVTQTPRYLIKTRGQQVTLSCSPISGHRSVSWYQQTPGQGLQFLFEYFSETQRNKGNFPGRFSGRQFSNSRSEMNVSTLELGDSALYLCASLAGVNTGELFFGEGSRLTVL.

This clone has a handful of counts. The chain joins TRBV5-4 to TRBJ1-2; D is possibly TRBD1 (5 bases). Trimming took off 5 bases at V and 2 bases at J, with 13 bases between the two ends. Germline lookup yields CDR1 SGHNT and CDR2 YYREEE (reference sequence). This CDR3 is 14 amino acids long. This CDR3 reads CASRDAGGNYGYTF. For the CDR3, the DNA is TGTGCCAGCAGAGATGCCGGGGGGAACTATGGCTACACCTTC.